This T cell receptor beta chain was documented in a study of blood T cell repertoires in COVID-19. Study background: The origin of the acute and convalescent COVID-19 samples was the United States, Italy and Spain.

CDR1 and CDR2 (germline): MDHEN, SYDVKM. CDR3 length equals 15 residues. Germline trimming cut 5 bases from V and 3 bases from J; bases unmatched to any gene: 7. This clone has only one observation. Methods used by the authors: It was from reference gene primer amplification that nucleated cell counts were estimated. Method: immunoSEQ multiplex PCR; TCRdb's copy keeps in-frame clones and lacks some. The D gene and trimming were derived from the DNA, and the V and J assignments and clone size from that table. The table shows 250,000 to 350,000 clones, with about 90% occurring only once. This chain connects TRBV28 to TRBJ1-5; 7 nucleotides agree with TRBD1. The sequence was obtained from a woman in her 50s who had recovered from COVID-19. Sequencing was performed on peripheral blood. CDR3 protein: CASSRDSLYNQPQHF. The CDR3 coding sequence is TGTGCCAGCAGTCGGGACAGCTTATACAATCAGCCCCAGCATTTT.